The 24 T cell receptor beta chains reported below all come from one sample, sequenced in a study of T cell repertoires in ileal Crohn's disease. Time point given: proximal margin of the surgical specimen (macroscopically non-inflamed). Some clones are missing from TCRdb's copy, which holds only in-frame ones; the method was immunoSEQ multiplex PCR. Of 3,000 to 4,000 clones in the sample, approximately 88% were seen once. The sample consisted of ileal tissue. The receptors shown here come from an adult with Crohn's disease.

J is TRBJ2-3 and V is TRBV9, with 9 bases that match TRBD2. From germline, CDR1 is SGDLS and CDR2 YYNGEE. The CDR3 contains 14 residues. J lost 2 bases, V lost 7 bases, and 5 bases had no gene match. The DNA for the CDR3 is TGTGCCAGCGGGGCTAGCGGGAACACAGATACGCAGTATTTT. It translates to CASGASGNTDTQYF.

J is TRBJ2-7 and V is TRBV4-2; 10 positions agree with TRBD2. The CDR3 is 16 amino acids. V dropped 0 bases and J dropped 3; count of bases not matched to a gene: 5. Germline V CDR1 and CDR2: LGHNA, YNFKEQ. CDR3 in DNA: TGTGCCAGCAGCCAAGATCTGGCTAGCGGGAGCTACGAGCAGTACTTC. Amino acids: CASSQDLASGSYEQYF.

This clone was observed a few times. The chain carries TRBV5-1 and TRBJ2-1, with TRBD1 matching 9 bases. This CDR3 has 15 amino acids. With V trimmed by 2 bases and J by 7 bases, 7 bases remained unmatched. Per germline, CDR1 SGHRS and CDR2 YFSETQ. The CDR3 region has the DNA TGCGCCAGCAGCTTAAACAGGGGGCGCGTTAATGAGCAGTTCTTC. Translated, it gives CASSLNRGRVNEQFF.

This chain connects TRBV29-1 to TRBJ1-1; TRBD1 is a possible D gene (6 bases). The CDR3 has 13 residues. With 7 bases removed from V and 1 base from J, the gap between germline ends came to 13 bases. CDR1 is SQVTM and CDR2 is ANQGSEA in the germline V gene. CDR3 sequence: CSAVQGSNTEAFF. The CDR3 coding sequence is TGCAGCGCCGTACAGGGCTCGAACACTGAAGCTTTCTTT.

This clone was detected only a few times. The chain has TRBV11-3 and TRBJ1-1; TRBD1 matches at 10 bases. CDR1 SGHNT and CDR2 YENEEA come from the germline V gene. The CDR3 is 15 residues long. Losses at the gene ends were 5 bases for V and 5 bases for J; bases not matched to a gene: 8. CDR3 region: CASSMGQGPETEAFF. In DNA, the CDR3 is TGTGCCAGCAGCATGGGACAGGGGCCGGAGACTGAAGCTTTCTTT. Based on the CDR3 plus reference TRBV11-3 and TRBJ1-1, the full variable domain is EAGVVQSPRYKIIEKKQPVAFWCNPISGHNTLYWYLQNLGQGPELLIRYENEEAVDDSQLPKDRFSAERLKGVDSTLKIQPAELGDSAVYLCASSMGQGPETEAFFGQGTRLTVV.

The V and J genes are TRBV4-3 and TRBJ2-7; D is possibly TRBD1 (6 bases). The germline V gene encodes CDR1 LGHNA and CDR2 YSLEER. V was shortened by 0 bases and J by 3 bases, with 12 bases between the two germline ends. The CDR3 covers 15 residues. This chain's CDR3 is CASSQEGRGGYEQYF. The DNA for the CDR3 is TGCGCCAGCAGCCAAGAGGGCAGGGGTGGCTACGAGCAGTACTTC.

The rearrangement links TRBV2 to TRBJ2-2, with 7 nucleotides matching TRBD1. V lost 6 bases and J lost 4; bases outside the gene matches: 2. The CDR3 has 13 amino acids. CDR1 and CDR2 (germline): SNHLY, FYNNEI. The CDR3 spells CASRGQITGELFF. For the CDR3, the DNA is TGTGCCAGCAGGGGACAGATCACCGGGGAGCTGTTTTTT.

The chain links TRBV5-1 to TRBJ2-7; 10 nucleotides agree with TRBD1. The V gene's germline CDR1 is SGHRS and CDR2 YFSETQ. The CDR3 is 15 amino acids. The trim removed 4 bases at V and 6 bases at J, leaving 10 bases unmatched. CDR3 nucleotides: TGCGCCAGCAGCCCTAGACAGGGGGCGGGGAGCGAGCAGTACTTC. Its protein product is CASSPRQGAGSEQYF. Full variable domain (rest looked up from reference TRBV5-1 and TRBJ2-7): KAGVTQTPRYLIKTRGQQVTLSCSPISGHRSVSWYQQTPGQGLQFLFEYFSETQRNKGNFPGRFSGRQFSNSRSEMNVSTLELGDSALYLCASSPRQGAGSEQYFGPGTRLTVT.

The chain uses TRBV5-4 and TRBJ2-3; 11 bases line up with TRBD2. There are 17 residues in the CDR3. V was pared by 1 base and J by 7 bases, with 11 bases of the junction left unmatched. The germline CDR1 and CDR2 sequences are SGHNT and YYREEE (reference sequence). CDR3 nucleotides: TGTGCCAGCAGCTTGACTAGCGGGGGACGACATATGTATACGCAGTATTTT. Translated: CASSLTSGGRHMYTQYF.

The rearrangement links TRBV4-3 to TRBJ1-2; possibly TRBD1 for D (6 bases). The CDR3 has 13 residues. The germline V gene has CDR1 LGHNA and CDR2 YSLEER. The V end lost 4 bases, the J end lost 5 bases, and 11 bases lay between the germline ends. CDR3 nucleotide sequence: TGCGCCAGCAGCCCGGACAGAGTATATGGCTACACCTTC. Amino acid sequence: CASSPDRVYGYTF.

The chain couples TRBV5-6 to TRBJ1-2, with a tentative D call TRBD1 (6 bases). Trimming removed 3 bases from V and 8 bases from J, with 17 bases in between. CDR1 and CDR2 (germline): SGHDT, YYEEEE. The CDR3 has 14 residues. CDR3 residues: CASSSPGTNKGYTF. The CDR3 nucleotides read TGTGCCAGCAGCTCCCCCGGGACAAATAAGGGCTACACCTTC.

The chain uses TRBV20-1 and TRBJ2-7; 12 bases agree with TRBD2. The length of the CDR3 is 11 residues. Trimming took 8 bases from V and 6 from J; bases not matched to a gene: 2. In germline, CDR1 is DFQATT, CDR2 SNEGSKA (reference sequence). The CDR3 nucleotides read TGCAGTTTGACTAGCGGGAGCGAGCAGTACTTC. Encoded protein: CSLTSGSEQYF.

The chain combines TRBV2 with TRBJ2-7; perhaps D is TRBD1 or TRBD2 (6 bases each). Trimming pared 0 bases from V and 2 bases from J, leaving 8 bases between. The CDR3 is 14 amino acids. From germline, CDR1 is SNHLY and CDR2 FYNNEI. CDR3 nucleotides: TGTGCCAGCAGTGAAGCGGAGGGGGCCTACGAGCAGTACTTC. Protein product: CASSEAEGAYEQYF.

This chain joins TRBV5-1 and TRBJ2-5; a possible D gene is TRBD1 (6 bases). The CDR3 loop spans 15 amino acids. The V end lost 1 base, the J end lost 2 bases, and 12 bases lay between the germline ends. Germline CDR1 SGHRS, CDR2 YFSETQ. This CDR3 is CASSLQQGNQETQYF. DNA for the CDR3: TGCGCCAGCAGCTTGCAACAGGGTAATCAAGAGACCCAGTACTTC.

The chain has TRBV5-4 and TRBJ2-1; 7 nucleotides match TRBD2. The germline gives CDR1 SGHNT, CDR2 YYREEE (reference sequence). This CDR3 is 13 amino acids long. Germline trimming cut 9 bases from V and 7 bases from J; bases unmatched to any gene: 10. This chain's CDR3 is CAMKRGGLNEQFF. The CDR3 DNA sequence: TGTGCCATGAAGCGGGGAGGGCTTAATGAGCAGTTCTTC.

CDR3 region: CAWRGQGVGELFF. The CDR3 DNA sequence: TGTGCCTGGAGGGGACAGGGTGTCGGGGAGCTGTTTTTT. The rearrangement joins TRBV30 to TRBJ2-2; 9 positions agree with TRBD1. The trim removed 3 bases at V and 7 bases at J, leaving 3 bases unmatched. The CDR3 is made up of 13 amino acids. Germline V gene sequence: CDR1 GTSNPN, CDR2 SVGIG (reference sequence).

The chain uses TRBV11-2 and TRBJ2-2, with 7 bases identical to TRBD1. This CDR3 has 16 amino acids. The V segment lost 5 bases and the J segment 4 bases; nucleotides outside the gene matches: 10. Germline assignment: CDR1 SGHAT and CDR2 FQNNGV. The CDR3 spells CASSRDRGLTTGELFF. CDR3 nucleotide sequence: TGTGCCAGCAGCAGGGACAGAGGGTTGACCACCGGGGAGCTGTTTTTT.

The V gene is TRBV7-2, the J gene TRBJ2-7, with 7 bases fitting TRBD2. The CDR3 has 16 amino acids. The germline V gene encodes CDR1 SGHTA and CDR2 FQGNSA. V was pared by 1 base and J by 1 base, with 7 bases of the junction left unmatched. The CDR3 is CASSLGSSGVSYEQYF. CDR3 nucleotides: TGTGCCAGCAGCTTAGGGTCCAGCGGGGTTTCCTACGAGCAGTACTTC.

The chain employs TRBV6-5 and TRBJ2-7, with D tentatively TRBD2 (5 bases). The CDR3 extends over 14 amino acids. The ends were cut back, 4 bases at V and 2 bases at J, with 12 bases in the middle. CDR1 MNHEY and CDR2 SVGAGI come from the germline V gene. The CDR3 nucleotides read TGTGCCAGCAGTTGGACGGCGGGTGCCTACGAGCAGTACTTC. This translates into CASSWTAGAYEQYF.

This chain uses TRBV7-2 with TRBJ2-7, with 7 bases that match TRBD2. Germline lookup yields CDR1 SGHTA and CDR2 FQGNSA. V shed 4 bases, J shed 0 bases, and the junction held 6 bases outside the gene matches. This CDR3 has 15 amino acids. The CDR3 loop is CASSSGGISSYEQYF. As DNA, the CDR3 is TGTGCCAGCAGCTCCGGGGGGATCAGCTCCTACGAGCAGTACTTC. The whole variable domain, remainder taken from reference TRBV7-2 and TRBJ2-7, is GAGVSQSPSNKVTEKGKDVELRCDPISGHTALYWYRQSLGQGLEFLIYFQGNSAPDKSGLPSDRFSAERTGGSVSTLTIQRTQQEDSAVYLCASSSGGISSYEQYFGPGTRLTVT.

V is TRBV27 and J is TRBJ2-3; D is possibly TRBD1 or TRBD2 (5 bases each). The CDR3 covers 16 residues. Germline V gene lookup returns CDR1 MNHEY and CDR2 SMNVEV (reference sequence). With 4 bases removed from V and 3 bases from J, the gap between germline ends came to 17 bases. In DNA form, the CDR3 reads TGTGCCAGCAGTTCCCCGAGGGGAGCCGGGACAGATACGCAGTATTTT. Encoded protein: CASSSPRGAGTDTQYF.

J is TRBJ2-1 and V is TRBV21-1; the table's D call, TRBD1, has no DNA check behind it. TRBV21-1 is described as a pseudogene. The CDR3 loop spans 23 amino acids. The CDR3 sequence: CASSKGSGWWRRTGASSYNEQFF. CDR3 coding DNA: TGTGCCAGCAGCAAAGGGTCGGGGTGGTGGCGTAGGACAGGGGCTAGCTCCTACAATGAGCAGTTCTTC.

The chain is built from TRBV4-2 and TRBJ2-2; 8 nucleotides line up with TRBD2. The CDR3 covers 15 residues. The ends lost 4 bases at V and 4 bases at J; junction bases unmatched: 5. Germline CDR1 is LGHNA and CDR2 is YNFKEQ. The CDR3 reads CASSPREGSTGELFF. The CDR3 DNA follows: TGTGCCAGCAGCCCCCGGGAGGGTAGCACCGGGGAGCTGTTTTTT.

This clone came up a few times. This rearrangement joins TRBV28 to TRBJ1-2; 7 nucleotides align to TRBD1. V gave up 6 bases and J gave up 1 base; unmatched junction bases: 5. The germline CDR1 and CDR2 sequences are MDHEN and SYDVKM. The CDR3 has 14 amino acids. The CDR3 coding sequence is TGTGCCAGCAGGGCCGGGACAGATAACTATGGCTACACCTTC. Its translation is CASRAGTDNYGYTF.